The clone carrying this TCR beta chain has a handful of counts. Its specificity is not known. The data belong to a study of T cell responses to AZD1222 COVID-19 vaccine. The study pooled second doses at about 4 or about 12 weeks. The CDR3 is made up of 12 amino acids. The germline gives CDR1 GTSNPN, CDR2 SVGIG (reference sequence). V lost 5 bases and J lost 17, with 19 bases in between. Sequencing was performed with immunoSEQ multiplex PCR; in TCRdb, only in-frame clones are kept and a portion is missing. The profile covers 100,000 to 150,000 clones, with 85% appearing a single time and 3.5% to 4.5% taken by the ten largest. Study-level findings and limits: Nearly half of unique spike-specific TCRs reportedly avoided B.1.351 and B.1.1.7 mutated regions. Donors were largely white British and mainly female; clonal diversity was possibly underestimated. Baseline testing showed seropositivity in only 6 or 7 AZD1222 recipients.

This chain links TRBV30 with TRBJ1-6, with D possibly being TRBD1 (5 bases). The sequence derives from an adult who received the AZD1222 COVID-19 vaccine. Specimen: peripheral blood, collected 28 days after the second AZD1222 dose. The CDR3 nucleotides are TGTGCCTGGGCCCTCAGGCAGGGAGCCGTCCACTTT. Translation: CAWALRQGAVHF.